These T cell receptor beta chains were read from a single sample in a study of human T cells and chemical hapten exposure. Using its own MiXCR run on the RACE reads, TCRdb lists one record per CDR3 protein. The sample lists around 260,000 distinct CDR3 sequences, 7% to 10% occurring once. Sample: whole blood, taken in connection with sensitization to the hapten diphenylcyclopropenone (DPC). The source is a woman aged 40 to 50 with alopecia areata. Some clones in this sample may be carry-over from other donors' samples. Both conserved end residues are part of each CDR3. Each record gives: clone size, D gene, J gene, V gene, CDR3 protein, CDR3 DNA. A D gene is named only where the DNA matches it firmly. Some rows have no size entry. The others give once, few or many, or a class for an expanded clone.

NA	NA	TRBJ2-1	TRBV7-2	CASSFDRPSSYNEQFF	TGTGCCAGCAGCTTCGACCGGCCAAGCTCCTACAATGAGCAGTTCTTC
many	NA	TRBJ2-7	TRBV7-2	CASSPQGGYEQYF	TGTGCCAGCAGCCCCCAGGGCGGGTACGAGCAGTACTTC
NA	NA	TRBJ2-7	TRBV20-1	CSARGQTDHEQYF	TGCAGTGCTAGAGGCCAGACCGACCACGAGCAGTACTTC
NA	NA	TRBJ2-7	TRBV6-5	CASSYSIRFETGAYEQYF	TGTGCCAGCAGTTACTCGATTCGCTTTGAGACAGGCGCCTACGAGCAGTACTTC
NA	NA	TRBJ1-2	TRBV12-3/TRBV12-4	CASSAQGSYGYTF	TGTGCCAGCAGCGCACAGGGTTCCTATGGCTACACCTTC
NA	TRBD1	TRBJ2-1	TRBV6-1	CASRNPTGFHEQFF	TGTGCCAGCAGGAACCCGACAGGGTTCCATGAGCAGTTCTTC
few	NA	TRBJ2-2	TRBV24-1	CATSDLTTGELFF	TGTGCCACCAGTGATTTAACCACCGGGGAGCTGTTTTTT
few	NA	TRBJ1-1	TRBV4-3	CASGWRTNTEAFF	TGCGCCAGCGGATGGAGAACCAACACTGAAGCTTTCTTT
few	TRBD1	TRBJ1-1	TRBV28	CASSFPKSRGVTEAFF	TGTGCCAGCAGTTTCCCCAAGTCCAGGGGGGTCACTGAAGCTTTCTTT
few	TRBD1	TRBJ2-2	TRBV29-1	CSVEVPGQPDGELFF	TGCAGCGTTGAAGTGCCGGGACAGCCCGACGGGGAGCTGTTTTTT
many	NA	TRBJ1-3	TRBV5-6	CASSTDGSSGNTIYF	TGTGCCAGCAGCACCGACGGGTCCTCTGGAAACACCATATATTTT
few	NA	TRBJ1-4	TRBV29-1	CSVAGTDVATNEKLFF	TGCAGCGTTGCAGGGACGGACGTTGCAACTAATGAAAAACTGTTTTTT
NA	NA	TRBJ2-7	TRBV6-2/TRBV6-3	CASSYGGGGYLYEQYF	TGTGCCAGCAGTTACGGAGGGGGCGGCTACCTCTACGAGCAGTACTTC
few	TRBD1	TRBJ2-6	TRBV20-1	CSATKTPDRGNSGANVLTF	TGCAGTGCTACCAAAACCCCTGACAGGGGCAACTCTGGGGCCAACGTCCTGACTTTC
few	TRBD1	TRBJ1-5	TRBV2	CASRRDRAGQPQHF	TGTGCCAGCAGACGGGACAGGGCGGGTCAGCCCCAGCATTTT